These 3 T cell receptor beta chains came from one sample sequenced in a study of blood T cell repertoires in COVID-19. Assay used: immunoSEQ multiplex PCR; TCRdb lists only in-frame clones, some missing. The data hold about 98,000 clones, with roughly 85% observed a single time. The sample comprised peripheral blood. The origin of the receptors is a man aged 65 to 79 with acute or convalescent COVID-19.

The chain employs TRBV6-5 and TRBJ1-2; 11 bases are a match to TRBD1. J gave up 0 bases and V 8 bases, and 5 bases lay outside the gene matches. The length of the CDR3 is 15 residues. The V gene's germline CDR1 is MNHEY and CDR2 SVGAGI. The CDR3 DNA reads as TGTGCCAGCCGGGACAGGGGGTCCCCTAACTATGGCTACACCTTC. Translating it yields CASRDRGSPNYGYTF.

V is TRBV4-1 and J is TRBJ1-5, with a weak D call TRBD1 (6 bases). The CDR3 sequence is 15 residues long. The V and J ends lost 5 bases and 4 bases respectively, with 15 bases between them. Germline loops: CDR1 MGHRA, CDR2 YSYEKL. The CDR3 spells CASSDHRDKNQPQHF. In nucleotides, the CDR3 is TGCGCCAGCAGCGACCACCGGGACAAAAATCAGCCCCAGCATTTT.

This sequence joins TRBV5-6 and TRBJ2-4; TRBD1 agrees at 8 bases. The germline V gene encodes CDR1 SGHDT and CDR2 YYEEEE. The V and J ends lost 1 base and 8 bases, in that order; junction bases with no gene match: 5. This CDR3 has 14 residues. CDR3 nucleotide sequence: TGTGCCAGCAGCTTGAGGCAGGGGGCGTACATTCAGTACTTC. Amino acid sequence: CASSLRQGAYIQYF.